These 4 T cell receptor beta chains came from one sample sequenced in a study of blood T cells in healthy people across ages. Through a sample-barcoded 5' primer and a J-beta primer mix, a second PCR was run for roughly 6 to 12 cycles. In TCRdb, the 5' RACE reads were re-called with MiXCR into one record per CDR3 protein. The sample lists 550,000 to 700,000 distinct CDR3 sequences, approximately 25% occurring once. Sequencing input: blood. The receptors derive from a woman aged 70-85 years in good health.

The chain links TRBV12-3 or TRBV12-4 to TRBJ1-3; D is unresolved. Trimming cost V 0 bases and J 0 bases, with 9 bases left between them. The CDR3 extends over 16 amino acids. The CDR3 reads CASSLALASSGNTIYF. The CDR3 DNA reads TGTGCCAGCAGTTTAGCACTGGCCTCCTCTGGAAACACCATATATTTT.

This clonotype showed up just a few times. The chain joins TRBV7-2 to TRBJ2-1, with D unresolved. The J call could be wrong; TRBJ2-7 is a better fit for the DNA end. The length of the CDR3 is 12 residues. Germline V gene sequence: CDR1 SGHTA, CDR2 FQGNSA. CDR3 coding DNA: TGTGCCAGCAGCATCCCGGGCTACGAGCAGTACTTC. It yields the protein CASSIPGYEQYF.

The gene calls are TRBV20-1 and TRBJ1-2; D is perhaps TRBD1 (6 bases). The V gene lost 5 bases and the J gene lost 4 bases, with 11 bases spanning the gap. CDR1 and CDR2 from the germline V gene are DFQATT and SNEGSKA (reference sequence). The CDR3 has 12 amino acids. For the CDR3, the DNA is TGCAGTGCTGTAGCAGGGGCCTATGGCTACACCTTC. This gives the protein CSAVAGAYGYTF.

J is TRBJ2-7 and V is TRBV29-1; TRBD2 matches 12 bases. The CDR3 loop spans 14 amino acids. Germline CDR1 and CDR2: SQVTM and ANQGSEA. V was clipped by 7 bases and J by 4 bases; unmatched bases: 8. CDR3 nucleotides: TGCAGCGCCCGAGGGACTAGCGGGCAGTACGAGCAGTACTTC. This codes for CSARGTSGQYEQYF.